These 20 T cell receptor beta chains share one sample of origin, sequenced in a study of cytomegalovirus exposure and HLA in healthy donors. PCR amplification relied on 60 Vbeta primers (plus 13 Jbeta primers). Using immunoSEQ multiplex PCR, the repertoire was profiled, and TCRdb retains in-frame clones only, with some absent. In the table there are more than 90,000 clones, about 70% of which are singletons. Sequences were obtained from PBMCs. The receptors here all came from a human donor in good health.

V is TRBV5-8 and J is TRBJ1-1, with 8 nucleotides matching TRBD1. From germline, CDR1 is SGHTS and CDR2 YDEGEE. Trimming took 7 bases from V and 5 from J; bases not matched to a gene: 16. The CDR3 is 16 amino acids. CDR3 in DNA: TGTGCCAGCCGGGTTTGGGGTCAGGGGGCAAGGACTGAAGCTTTCTTT. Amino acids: CASRVWGQGARTEAFF. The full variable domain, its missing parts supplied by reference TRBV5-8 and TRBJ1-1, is EAGVTQSPTHLIKTRGQQATLRCSPISGHTSVYWYQQALGLGLQFLLWYDEGEERNRGNFPPRFSGRQFPNYSSELNVNALELEDSALYLCASRVWGQGARTEAFFGQGTRLTVV.

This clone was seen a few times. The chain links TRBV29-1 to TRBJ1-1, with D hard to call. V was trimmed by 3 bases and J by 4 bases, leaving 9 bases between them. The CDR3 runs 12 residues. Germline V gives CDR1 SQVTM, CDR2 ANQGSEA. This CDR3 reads CSVDNVGTEAFF. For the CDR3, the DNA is TGCAGCGTTGACAACGTCGGCACTGAAGCTTTCTTT.

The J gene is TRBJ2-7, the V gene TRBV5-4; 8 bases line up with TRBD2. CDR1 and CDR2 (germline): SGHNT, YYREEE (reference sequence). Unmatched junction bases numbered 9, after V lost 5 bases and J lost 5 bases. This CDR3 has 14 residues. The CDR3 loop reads CASSWSGLAHEQYF. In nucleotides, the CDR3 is TGTGCCAGCAGTTGGAGTGGACTAGCCCACGAGCAGTACTTC.

The CDR3 spells CASGPPGQRTGSQQYF. CDR3 DNA: TGTGCTAGTGGTCCCCCCGGGCAGAGGACAGGGTCACAGCAGTACTTC. The rearrangement uses TRBV12-5 and TRBJ2-7; 8 bases map to TRBD1. This CDR3 has 16 amino acids. After removal of 5 bases from V and 8 bases from J, the junction contained 17 bases not matched to a gene. Germline V lookup: CDR1 LGHNT, CDR2 FRNRAP.

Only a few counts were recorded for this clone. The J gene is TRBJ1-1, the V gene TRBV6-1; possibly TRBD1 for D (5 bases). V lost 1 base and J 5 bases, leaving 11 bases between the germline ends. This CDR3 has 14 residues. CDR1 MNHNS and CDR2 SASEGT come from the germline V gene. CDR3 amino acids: CASSEGAGGTEAFF. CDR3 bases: TGTGCCAGCAGTGAAGGGGCGGGGGGGACTGAAGCTTTCTTT.

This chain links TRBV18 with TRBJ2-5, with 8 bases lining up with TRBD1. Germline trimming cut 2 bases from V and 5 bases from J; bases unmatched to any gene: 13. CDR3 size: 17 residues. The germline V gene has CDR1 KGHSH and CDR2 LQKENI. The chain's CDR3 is CASSPARQGRDGETQYF. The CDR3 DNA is TGTGCCAGCTCACCAGCTAGACAGGGGCGCGATGGGGAGACCCAGTACTTC. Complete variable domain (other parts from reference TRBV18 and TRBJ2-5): NAGVMQNPRHLVRRRGQEARLRCSPMKGHSHVYWYRQLPEEGLKFMVYLQKENIIDESGMPKERFSAEFPKEGPSILRIQQVVRGDSAAYFCASSPARQGRDGETQYFGPGTRLLVL.

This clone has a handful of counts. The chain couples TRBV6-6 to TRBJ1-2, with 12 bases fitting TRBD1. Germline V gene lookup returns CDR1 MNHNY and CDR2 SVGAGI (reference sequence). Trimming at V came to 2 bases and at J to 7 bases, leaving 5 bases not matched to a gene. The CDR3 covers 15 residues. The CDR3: CASSYRGTGGSGYTF. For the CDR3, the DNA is TGTGCCAGCAGTTACCGCGGGACAGGGGGCAGTGGCTACACCTTC.

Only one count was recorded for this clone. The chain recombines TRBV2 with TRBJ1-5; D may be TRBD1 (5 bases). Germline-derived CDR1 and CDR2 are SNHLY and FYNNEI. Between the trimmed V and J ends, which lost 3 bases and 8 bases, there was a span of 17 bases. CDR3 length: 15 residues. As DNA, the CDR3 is TGTGCCAGCAGTGATCGGGGGATGGCCGGAGAGCCCCAGCATTTT. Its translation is CASSDRGMAGEPQHF.

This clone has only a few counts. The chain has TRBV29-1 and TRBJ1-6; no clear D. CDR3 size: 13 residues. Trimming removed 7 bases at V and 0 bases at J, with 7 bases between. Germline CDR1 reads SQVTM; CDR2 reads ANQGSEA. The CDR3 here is CSAQSSYNSPLHF. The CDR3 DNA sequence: TGCAGCGCACAGAGCTCCTATAATTCACCCCTCCACTTT.

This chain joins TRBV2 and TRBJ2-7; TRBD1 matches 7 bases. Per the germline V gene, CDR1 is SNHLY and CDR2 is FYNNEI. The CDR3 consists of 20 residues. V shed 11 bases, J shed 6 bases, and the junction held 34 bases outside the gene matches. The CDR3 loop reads CAQLGVRIGGGGPPEAEQYF. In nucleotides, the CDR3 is TGTGCCCAGCTTGGGGTACGTATAGGGGGCGGTGGCCCCCCTGAGGCCGAGCAGTACTTC.

As DNA, the CDR3 is TGTGCCAGCAGCGACTCCGGGACAGGAGACGAGCAGTACTTC. Translation: CASSDSGTGDEQYF. This chain connects TRBV7-9 to TRBJ2-7; TRBD1 matches at 8 bases. Germline CDR1 and CDR2: SEHNR and FQNEAQ (reference sequence). Germline trimming cut 5 bases from V and 5 bases from J; bases unmatched to any gene: 8. This CDR3 is 14 amino acids long.

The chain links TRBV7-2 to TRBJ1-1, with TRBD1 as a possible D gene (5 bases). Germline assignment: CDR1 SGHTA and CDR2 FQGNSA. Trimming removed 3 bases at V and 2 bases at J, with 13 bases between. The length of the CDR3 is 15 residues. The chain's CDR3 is CASSFPGLANTEAFF. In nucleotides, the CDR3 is TGTGCCAGCAGCTTTCCGGGACTGGCCAACACTGAAGCTTTCTTT.

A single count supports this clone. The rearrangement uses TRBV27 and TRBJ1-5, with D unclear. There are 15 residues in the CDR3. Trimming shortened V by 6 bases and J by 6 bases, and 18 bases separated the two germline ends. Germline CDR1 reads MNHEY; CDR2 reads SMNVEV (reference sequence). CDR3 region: CASSRGAGIGQPQHF. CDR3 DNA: TGTGCCAGCAGCCGGGGTGCGGGTATCGGTCAGCCCCAGCATTTT.

In DNA form, the CDR3 reads TGCGCCAGCAGCCAAGGCCGTGGAGGGGTTGGCTACACCTTC. Residues: CASSQGRGGVGYTF. The rearrangement uses TRBV4-1 and TRBJ1-2; weak D call: TRBD1 (5 bases). The germline gives CDR1 MGHRA, CDR2 YSYEKL. Deletions cut 1 base from V and 7 bases from J, with 13 bases between. CDR3 length: 14 amino acids.

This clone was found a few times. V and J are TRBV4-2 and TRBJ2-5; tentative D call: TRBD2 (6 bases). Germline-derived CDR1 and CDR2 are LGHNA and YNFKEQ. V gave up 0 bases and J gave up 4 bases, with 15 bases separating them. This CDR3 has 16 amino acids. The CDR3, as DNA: TGTGCCAGCAGCCAAGATTTTGGGGGAGGAGGAGAGACCCAGTACTTC. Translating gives CASSQDFGGGGETQYF.

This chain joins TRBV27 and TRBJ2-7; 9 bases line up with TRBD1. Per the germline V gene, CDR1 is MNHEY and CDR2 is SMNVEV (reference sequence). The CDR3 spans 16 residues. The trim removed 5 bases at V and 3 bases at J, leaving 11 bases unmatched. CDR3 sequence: CASSLNPGQGNYEQYF. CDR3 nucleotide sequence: TGTGCCAGCAGTCTCAACCCGGGACAGGGTAACTACGAGCAGTACTTC.

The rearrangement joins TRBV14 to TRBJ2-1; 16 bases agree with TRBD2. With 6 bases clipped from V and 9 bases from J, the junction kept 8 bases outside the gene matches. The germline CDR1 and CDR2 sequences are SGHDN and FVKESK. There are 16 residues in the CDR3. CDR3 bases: TGTGCCAGCAGGCCCGGGACTAGCGGGGGGGCTGTTGAGCAGTTCTTC. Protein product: CASRPGTSGGAVEQFF.

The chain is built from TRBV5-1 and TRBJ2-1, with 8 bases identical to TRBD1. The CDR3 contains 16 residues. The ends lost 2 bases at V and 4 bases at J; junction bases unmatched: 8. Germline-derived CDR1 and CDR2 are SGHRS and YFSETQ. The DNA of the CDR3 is TGCGCCAGCAGCTTTTCGGGGACAGGTTCGTACAATGAGCAGTTCTTC. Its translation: CASSFSGTGSYNEQFF.

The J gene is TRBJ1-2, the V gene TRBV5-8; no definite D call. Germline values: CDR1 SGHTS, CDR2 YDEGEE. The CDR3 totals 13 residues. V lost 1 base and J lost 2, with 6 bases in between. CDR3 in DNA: TGTGCCAGCAGCTTGCGAGGAAACTATGGCTACACCTTC. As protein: CASSLRGNYGYTF. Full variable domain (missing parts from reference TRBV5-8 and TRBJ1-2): EAGVTQSPTHLIKTRGQQATLRCSPISGHTSVYWYQQALGLGLQFLLWYDEGEERNRGNFPPRFSGRQFPNYSSELNVNALELEDSALYLCASSLRGNYGYTFGSGTRLTVV.

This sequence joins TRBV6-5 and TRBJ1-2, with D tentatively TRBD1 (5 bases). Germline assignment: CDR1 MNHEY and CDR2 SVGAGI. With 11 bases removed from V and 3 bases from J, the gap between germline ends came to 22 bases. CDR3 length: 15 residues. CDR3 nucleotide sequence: TGTGCCGCCTTCCGGGCGGGGCCCCCGGACTATGGCTACACCTTC. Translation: CAAFRAGPPDYGYTF.